This T cell receptor (beta chain) was identified during a study of blood T cell repertoires in COVID-19. In the study overall: The United States, Italy and Spain were the sources of the acute and convalescent COVID-19 samples.

The CDR3 sequence is 16 residues long. J lost 4 bases, V lost 4 bases, and 7 bases had no gene match. The germline V gene encodes CDR1 MNHNS and CDR2 SASEGT. TCRdb's copy holds only in-frame clones and misses some; the assay was immunoSEQ multiplex PCR. Among around 170,000 clones listed, over 70% were seen once. Before they entered the study, exposed participants had met a COVID-19 case within 2 weeks. V is TRBV6-1 and J is TRBJ2-2; 9 nucleotides match TRBD1. Source material: PBMCs or T cells enriched from blood (not recorded which). The source is a man between 60 and 75 years old who had been exposed to COVID-19. CDR3 loop: CASSAPTGGTTGELFF. CDR3 bases: TGTGCCAGCAGTGCCCCGACAGGGGGTACCACCGGGGAGCTGTTTTTT.